These 30 T cell receptor beta chains came from one sample sequenced in a study of shared clonotypes between healthy human individuals. Profiled with immunoSEQ multiplex PCR; TCRdb holds only in-frame clones, not every one. Seen here are some 470,000 clones, around 80% observed once, and the top ten hold about an eighth. Sequenced: PBMCs. These receptors were obtained from a woman aged 35 to 49 in good health. Some clones in this sample may be carry-over from other donors' samples.

This sequence joins TRBV28 and TRBJ1-5; D is unresolved. There are 15 residues in the CDR3. Germline lookup yields CDR1 MDHEN and CDR2 SYDVKM. The V end lost 5 bases, the J end lost 3 bases, and 14 bases lay between the germline ends. CDR3 amino acids: CASSEPAALNQPQHF. CDR3 nucleotide sequence: TGTGCCAGCAGTGAACCAGCAGCACTCAATCAGCCCCAGCATTTT.

This chain uses TRBV7-2 with TRBJ1-2; D is uncertain. Germline CDR1 reads SGHTA; CDR2 reads FQGNSA. The CDR3 spans 13 residues. V lost 5 bases, J lost 6 bases, and 13 bases lay in between. CDR3 region: CASSPRSVNGYTF. The CDR3 DNA is TGTGCCAGCAGCCCCCGGTCGGTTAATGGCTACACCTTC.

The gene calls are TRBV7-9 and TRBJ1-3; D gene unclear. Trimming removed 2 bases from V and 0 bases from J, with 2 bases in between. CDR3 size: 13 residues. Germline-derived CDR1 and CDR2 are SEHNR and FQNEAQ (reference sequence). The CDR3 protein is CASSLSSGNTIYF. CDR3 in DNA: TGTGCCAGCAGCTTATCCTCTGGAAACACCATATATTTT.

Points on this clone: A read error may explain this, as a much larger clone is one base away. J is TRBJ1-5 and V is TRBV2; D ambiguous. Trimming left V 4 bases short and J 3 bases short, with 7 bases between. The CDR3 has 13 amino acids. Germline V lookup: CDR1 SNHLY, CDR2 FYNNEI. The CDR3 nucleotides read TGTGCCAGCAGTGTGGACTACAATCAGCCCCAGCATTTT. Its translation: CASSVDYNQPQHF.

V gene TRBV7-2 combines with J gene TRBJ2-5; 7 nucleotides line up with TRBD1. This CDR3 contains 14 residues. CDR1 SGHTA and CDR2 FQGNSA come from the germline V gene. V lost 5 bases, J lost 2 bases, and 5 bases stayed unmatched. CDR3 loop: CASSGWTGQETQYF. In DNA, the CDR3 is TGTGCCAGCAGCGGGTGGACAGGACAAGAGACCCAGTACTTC.

This clone was counted only a few times. This likely came from a read error, as a far larger clone is one base away. The chain employs TRBV18 and TRBJ1-1; 9 nucleotides match TRBD1. This CDR3 has 13 amino acids. Germline V gives CDR1 KGHSH, CDR2 LQKENI. CDR3 sequence reads: CASSSGQGTEASF. Here the CDR3 DNA reads TGTGCCAGCTCATCCGGACAGGGGACTGAAGCTTCCTTT. The full variable domain, its missing parts supplied by reference TRBV18 and TRBJ1-1, is NAGVMQNPRHLVRRRGQEARLRCSPMKGHSHVYWYRQLPEEGLKFMVYLQKENIIDESGMPKERFSAEFPKEGPSILRIQQVVRGDSAAYFCASSSGQGTEASFGQGTRLTVV.

This clone turned up a few times. This sequence joins TRBV19 and TRBJ1-4, with 7 bases lining up with TRBD1. The CDR3 has 13 amino acids. Germline V lookup: CDR1 LNHDA, CDR2 SQIVND (reference sequence). With V trimmed by 3 bases and J by 12 bases, 7 bases remained unmatched. CDR3 coding DNA: TGTGCCAGTAGTATTAGCCTCGACAGGGAACTGTTTTTT. It codes for CASSISLDRELFF.

The chain is built from TRBV7-3 and TRBJ2-3; tentative D call: TRBD2 (5 bases). Germline CDR1 and CDR2: SGHTA and FQGTGA. V shed 5 bases and J shed 0 bases, with 15 bases lying between them. CDR3 length: 16 amino acids. CDR3 DNA: TGTGCCAGCAGCCGCCGGGGTGGCTTTAGCACAGATACGCAGTATTTT. Amino acid sequence: CASSRRGGFSTDTQYF.

This chain joins TRBV28 and TRBJ2-1; D tentatively fits TRBD1 or TRBD2 (11 bases each). The CDR3 has 20 residues. CDR1 is MDHEN and CDR2 is SYDVKM in the germline V gene. Trimming took 10 bases from V and 7 from J, leaving 38 bases between them. The CDR3 DNA reads as TGTGCCACCTCCTCAGTAAGGGACAGGGGGACTAGCGGACAGGGGAATGAGCAGTTCTTC. This encodes CATSSVRDRGTSGQGNEQFF.

As for this clone: Additional DNA sequences in this sample encode the identical CDR3. V and J are TRBV2 and TRBJ2-3; no firm D call. Deletions cut 1 base from V and 3 bases from J, with 2 bases between. The CDR3 covers 12 residues. The germline gives CDR1 SNHLY, CDR2 FYNNEI. The CDR3 loop is CASSEVTDTQYF. CDR3 DNA: TGTGCCAGCAGTGAAGTGACAGATACGCAGTATTTT.

The chain carries TRBV29-1 and TRBJ2-5, with D perhaps given as TRBD1 or TRBD2 (5 bases each). Germline V gene data show CDR1 as SQVTM and CDR2 as ANQGSEA. The CDR3 length is 12 residues. The V end was cut by 6 bases, the J end by 4 bases, with 12 bases between. CDR3 coding DNA: TGCAGCGTGGTCCGGGACCTAGAGACCCAGTACTTC. Translation gives CSVVRDLETQYF. Filled out from reference TRBV29-1 and TRBJ2-5, the complete variable domain reads SAVISQKPSRDICQRGTSLTIQCQVDSQVTMMFWYRQQPGQSLTLIATANQGSEATYESGFVIDKFPISRPNLTFSTLTVSNMSPEDSSIYLCSVVRDLETQYFGPGTRLLVL.

The genes are TRBV5-4 and TRBJ1-2; the D gene is possibly TRBD1 (5 bases). Trimming stripped 3 bases from V and 3 bases from J, with 9 bases between. The length of the CDR3 is 13 residues. CDR1 and CDR2 (germline): SGHNT, YYREEE (reference sequence). CDR3 DNA: TGTGCCAGCAGCTGGCAGGGTGACTATGGCTACACCTTC. Translated, it gives CASSWQGDYGYTF.

The chain carries TRBV10-3 and TRBJ2-3; a weak D match, TRBD2 (6 bases). CDR1 and CDR2 from the germline V gene are ENHRY and SYGVKD. CDR3 size: 14 residues. Trimming shortened V by 8 bases and J by 2 bases, and 14 bases separated the two germline ends. The CDR3 reads CAIFDAGHTDTQYF. CDR3 coding DNA: TGTGCCATCTTCGACGCGGGGCACACAGATACGCAGTATTTT.

This chain uses TRBV4-1 with TRBJ1-1; 8 bases are shared with TRBD1. Germline loops: CDR1 MGHRA, CDR2 YSYEKL. The CDR3 runs to 17 residues. The ends lost 1 base at V and 1 base at J; junction bases unmatched: 8. The CDR3 DNA reads as TGCGCCAGCAGCCAAGTACGATCGGGGACAGGGAACACTGAAGCTTTCTTT. Protein sequence: CASSQVRSGTGNTEAFF.

This clone was counted between two and nine times. This sequence joins TRBV6-4 and TRBJ2-1; D tentatively reads TRBD1 or TRBD2 (6 bases each). Trimming took 0 bases from V and 8 from J, leaving 14 bases between them. Per the germline V gene, CDR1 is MRHNA and CDR2 is SNTAGT. The CDR3 is made up of 15 amino acids. CDR3 in amino acids: CASSDSTGRGDEQFF. The CDR3 coding sequence is TGTGCCAGCAGTGACTCGACCGGTAGGGGGGATGAGCAGTTCTTC.

Turning to this clone: Possible read error: a much larger clone is one base away. Other nucleotide sequences from this sample produce the same CDR3. J is TRBJ1-5 and V is TRBV7-2, with D possibly TRBD1 on 5 matching bases. Looked up from germline, CDR1 is SGHTA and CDR2 is FQGNSA. The CDR3 is made up of 15 amino acids. CDR3 residues: CASSLSAGTNQPQHF. CDR3 bases: TGTGCCAGCAGCTTATCCGCAGGGACCAATCAGCCCCAGCACTTT.

Note on this clone: This sample also contains other DNA sequences that code for the same CDR3. The chain uses TRBV5-1 and TRBJ2-7, with 8 bases fitting TRBD1. Trimming at V came to 0 bases and at J to 1 base, leaving 3 bases not matched to a gene. There are 15 residues in the CDR3. The germline CDR1 and CDR2 sequences are SGHRS and YFSETQ. CDR3 region: CASSLGTGSSYEQYF. The CDR3 coding sequence is TGCGCCAGCAGCTTGGGGACAGGGAGTTCCTACGAGCAGTACTTC.

This clone has a single count. This chain links TRBV6-6 with TRBJ2-5, with D uncertain. V lost 0 bases and J 4 bases, leaving 6 bases between the germline ends. This CDR3 comprises 13 residues. CDR1 MNHNY and CDR2 SVGAGI come from the germline V gene (reference sequence). The CDR3: CASSYSGLETQYF. CDR3 DNA sequence: TGTGCCAGCAGTTACTCAGGGTTAGAGACCCAGTACTTC.

Comments on this clone: Only one base separates this from a far larger clonotype, so it likely reflects a read error. The gene calls are TRBV10-2 and TRBJ2-1, with 13 bases aligning to TRBD2. Per germline, CDR1 WSHSY and CDR2 SAAADI. The CDR3 has 15 residues. V lost 7 bases and J lost 8; bases outside the gene matches: 8. This CDR3 is CASKSTSGRKDEQFF. The CDR3 DNA follows: TGCGCCAGCAAATCGACTAGCGGGAGGAAGGATGAGCAGTTCTTC.

V usage is TRBV7-8 and J usage is TRBJ2-7; TRBD1 might be the D (5 bases). V lost 2 bases, J lost 0 bases, and 8 bases lay in between. The CDR3 has 14 residues. Germline V CDR1 and CDR2: SGHVS, FQNEAQ. The CDR3 loop reads CASSLRQTSYEQYF. The CDR3 coding sequence is TGTGCCAGCAGCTTACGACAGACCTCCTACGAGCAGTACTTC.

The chain couples TRBV6-5 to TRBJ2-3; 9 bases map to TRBD2. The CDR3 extends over 15 amino acids. From germline, CDR1 is MNHEY and CDR2 SVGAGI. V shed 7 bases, J shed 6 bases, and the junction held 11 bases outside the gene matches. CDR3 loop: CASTQTSGGRDTQYF. In DNA form, the CDR3 reads TGTGCCAGCACCCAGACTAGCGGTGGGAGGGATACGCAGTATTTT.

V usage is TRBV15 and J usage is TRBJ1-2; D is perhaps TRBD1 (6 bases). V lost 5 bases and J 2 bases, leaving 18 bases between the germline ends. Germline loops: CDR1 LNHNV, CDR2 YYDKDF (reference sequence). This CDR3 is 16 amino acids long. The CDR3 is CATSAYRDTKNYGYTF. The CDR3 DNA sequence: TGTGCCACCAGCGCCTACCGGGACACGAAAAACTATGGCTACACCTTC. The full variable domain, its missing parts supplied by reference TRBV15 and TRBJ1-2, is DAMVIQNPRYQVTQFGKPVTLSCSQTLNHNVMYWYQQKSSQAPKLLFHYYDKDFNNEADTPDNFQSRRPNTSFCFLDIRSPGLGDTAMYLCATSAYRDTKNYGYTFGSGTRLTVV.

The rearrangement links TRBV10-3 to TRBJ2-7, with 7 bases identical to TRBD1. There are 13 residues in the CDR3. Germline V CDR1 and CDR2: ENHRY, SYGVKD. The trim removed 6 bases at V and 4 bases at J, leaving 6 bases unmatched. The CDR3 DNA is TGTGCCATCAGCCGCACAGGGGATTACGAGCAGTACTTC. This translates into CAISRTGDYEQYF.

The CDR3 DNA reads as TGTGCCAGCAGCGACACGACAGGAGATTACGAGCAGTACTTC. It yields the protein CASSDTTGDYEQYF. The chain uses TRBV7-9 and TRBJ2-7, with D possibly matching TRBD1 (6 bases). This CDR3 region has 14 residues. Trimming left V 5 bases short and J 4 bases short, with 15 bases between. The germline V gene has CDR1 SEHNR and CDR2 FQNEAQ (reference sequence).

This clone was counted between two and nine times. The chain couples TRBV15 to TRBJ2-3; no firm D call. The CDR3 is 15 amino acids. Germline loops: CDR1 LNHNV, CDR2 YYDKDF (reference sequence). Deletions cut 0 bases from V and 0 bases from J, with 7 bases between. This CDR3 is CATSRDGSSTDTQYF. The CDR3 coding sequence is TGTGCCACCAGCAGAGATGGATCTAGCACAGATACGCAGTATTTT.

This clone was observed at least ten times. The V gene is TRBV7-2, the J gene TRBJ1-5; no clear D. Trimming removed 5 bases from V and 6 bases from J, with 17 bases in between. Germline V gene lookup returns CDR1 SGHTA and CDR2 FQGNSA. CDR3 length: 15 amino acids. The CDR3 bases are TGTGCCAGCAGCACGGCGGGATTTTCTGGTCAGCCCCAGCATTTT. Its protein product is CASSTAGFSGQPQHF.

The CDR3 region has the DNA TGTGCCAGCAGCTTACAAGCAGGAGGGTATAGCAATCAGCCCCAGCATTTT. It encodes CASSLQAGGYSNQPQHF. The J gene is TRBJ1-5, the V gene TRBV5-5; D not resolved. Looked up from germline, CDR1 is SGHKS and CDR2 is YYEKEE (reference sequence). This CDR3 has 17 residues. Trimming pared 2 bases from V and 0 bases from J, leaving 15 bases between.

This clone was seen a handful of times. The gene calls are TRBV15 and TRBJ2-1; possibly TRBD2 for D (6 bases). The CDR3 length is 16 residues. V was shortened by 8 bases and J by 3 bases, with 20 bases between the two germline ends. The V gene's germline CDR1 is LNHNV and CDR2 YYDKDF (reference sequence). The CDR3 DNA is TGTGCCACCGTAAAGGGAGGTGAGACCCTCTACAATGAGCAGTTCTTC. Its translation is CATVKGGETLYNEQFF. Full variable domain (missing parts from reference TRBV15 and TRBJ2-1): DAMVIQNPRYQVTQFGKPVTLSCSQTLNHNVMYWYQQKSSQAPKLLFHYYDKDFNNEADTPDNFQSRRPNTSFCFLDIRSPGLGDTAMYLCATVKGGETLYNEQFFGPGTRLTVL.

The V and J genes are TRBV4-3 and TRBJ2-1; possibly TRBD2 for D (5 bases). V lost 1 base and J 3 bases, leaving 7 bases between the germline ends. Looked up from germline, CDR1 is LGHNA and CDR2 is YSLEER. This CDR3 contains 14 residues. CDR3 sequence: CASSQVGNYNEQFF. The CDR3 nucleotides read TGCGCCAGCAGCCAAGTCGGGAACTACAATGAGCAGTTCTTC.

This chain uses TRBV5-1 with TRBJ2-7; D tentatively fits TRBD1 or TRBD2 (5 bases each). The CDR3 extends over 16 amino acids. V was pared by 3 bases and J by 7 bases, with 23 bases between. CDR1 and CDR2 (germline): SGHRS, YFSETQ. The CDR3 spells CASSSIQGPSYGEQYF. The CDR3 DNA follows: TGCGCCAGCAGCTCCATTCAGGGACCCTCCTACGGGGAGCAGTACTTC. Filled out from reference TRBV5-1 and TRBJ2-7, the complete variable domain reads KAGVTQTPRYLIKTRGQQVTLSCSPISGHRSVSWYQQTPGQGLQFLFEYFSETQRNKGNFPGRFSGRQFSNSRSEMNVSTLELGDSALYLCASSSIQGPSYGEQYFGPGTRLTVT.